A selection of T cell receptor beta chains follows, all from one sample in a study of beta chain features in type 1 diabetes. Clones were read by immunoSEQ multiplex PCR, and TCRdb kept only the in-frame ones, dropping some. Here the sample spans approximately 150,000 clones, 50% to 70% being singletons. Input material: naive CD4+ T cells from blood. Source of these receptors: a man aged 25 to 40 with type 1 diabetes. Both conserved end residues are part of each CDR3.

V gene	J gene	CDR3 protein
TRBV30	TRBJ2-7	CAWSPDSSYEQYF
TRBV29-1	TRBJ1-5	CSVVTDFNQPQHF
TRBV14	TRBJ2-5	CASSRSEETQYF
TRBV7-2	TRBJ2-1	CASSLAQGSGEQFF
TRBV30	TRBJ2-5	CAWTHGVNGLQETQYF
TRBV7-2	TRBJ2-5	CASSINRDGETQYF
TRBV5-6	TRBJ1-2	CASSGRDRYTF
TRBV11-2	TRBJ2-5	CASSLGTTSKETQYF
TRBV14	TRBJ2-1	CASSPIPGLYNEQFF
TRBV5-6	TRBJ2-5	CASSLAKETQYF
TRBV18	TRBJ1-6	CASSQGYGVNSPLHF
TRBV29-1	TRBJ1-1	CSVAGTEAFF
TRBV4-3	TRBJ2-5	CASRAPGGEIQYF
TRBV13	TRBJ2-3	CASTRTGLNTQYF
TRBV4-3	TRBJ2-3	CASSQEGPASGWYSTDTQYF
TRBV29-1	TRBJ2-3	CSVDDSTDTQYF
TRBV29-1	TRBJ1-4	CSVKYRGRNEKLFF
TRBV6-5	TRBJ2-7	CASSYSAGRALYEQYF
TRBV11-2	TRBJ2-4	CASSSTTPPGREYF
TRBV9	TRBJ2-5	CASSVSTQETQYF
TRBV7-9	TRBJ2-7	CASSSQTGYEREQYF
TRBV5-1	TRBJ1-1	CASTRQVNTEAFF
TRBV7-9	TRBJ2-2	CASSPLVTGELFF
TRBV5-1	TRBJ2-5	CASSYQETQYF
TRBV30	TRBJ1-1	CAWSLLPGQPNTEAFF
TRBV20-1	TRBJ1-4	CSASNEKLFF
TRBV29-1	TRBJ1-1	CSVGHQNTEAFF
TRBV5-1	TRBJ2-1	CASSFRDEQFF
TRBV7-2	TRBJ1-6	CASSLGQGHSPLHF
TRBV30	TRBJ2-1	CAANPGTSGDNEQFF
TRBV23-1	TRBJ2-5	CASSWDRTQETQYF
TRBV7-2	TRBJ2-7	CASSLEGGNEQYF
TRBV7-2	TRBJ2-7	CASTQTGTRYEQYF
TRBV29-1	TRBJ2-7	CSAKDRVGSYEQYF
TRBV5-8	TRBJ1-6	CASSWGQDSPLHF
TRBV29-1	TRBJ2-3	CSVGQNTDTQYF
TRBV29-1	TRBJ2-7	CSVEVSTVPYEQYF
TRBV6-5	TRBJ1-6	CASSYAQPSPLHF
TRBV5-6	TRBJ2-1	CASSPGTGGAYNEQFF
TRBV1	TRBJ2-2	CTSSPCFAGELFF
TRBV7-9	TRBJ1-4	CASSLGRNGDEKLFF
TRBV28	TRBJ2-3	CASGRGFTDTQYF
TRBV30	TRBJ2-6	CALMQDGLANVLTF
TRBV18	TRBJ2-1	CASSLSTGRNEQFF
TRBV7-9	TRBJ1-1	CASSWGGTGVGTEAFF
TRBV30	TRBJ2-1	CAWSRGAGGYEQFF
TRBV29-1	TRBJ2-7	CSVEVQAAYEQYF
TRBV2	TRBJ2-5	CASLSVETQYF
TRBV28	TRBJ1-2	CASRGPVRHGYGYTF
TRBV9	TRBJ2-1	CASSRLAGALGEQFF
TRBV4-3	TRBJ2-1	CASSQDTIAGGDNEQFF
TRBV29-1	TRBJ2-2	CSGHYTNTGELFF
TRBV9	TRBJ1-4	CASTTGTTNEKLFF
TRBV7-9	TRBJ2-3	CASSLEASGASDTQYF
TRBV7-6	TRBJ2-7	CASSNKQGVYEQYF